The 10 T cell receptor beta chains given below trace back to one sample, sequenced in a study of Ad26.COV2.S vaccination and SARS-CoV-2 variants. Libraries were prepared by immunoSEQ multiplex PCR; TCRdb keeps only in-frame clonotypes and omits some of them. The data show around 300,000 clones, around 89% seen once. Treatment indicated: approximately 18 received Ad26.COV2.S at low or high dose, single or two shots; about 5 received placebo; per-sample allocation not given. Sampling occurred on day 63 after the first vaccine or placebo injection. The sample consisted of peripheral blood, taken in a trial of Ad26.COV2.S vaccine versus placebo. The receptors come from a person aged 18-60 years who received the Ad26.COV2.S COVID-19 vaccine or a placebo.

Turning to this clone: This specimen includes other DNA sequences encoding the same CDR3. The chain links TRBV11-1 to TRBJ2-3, with D maybe TRBD2 (6 bases). The CDR3 is 15 amino acids. V was trimmed by 1 base and J by 2 bases, leaving 10 bases between them. From germline, CDR1 is SGHAT and CDR2 FQDESV (reference sequence). DNA of the CDR3: TGTGCCAGCAGCTTAGGAGCGGGTCCCACAGATACGCAGTATTTT. Protein: CASSLGAGPTDTQYF.

This clone has a single count. The chain combines TRBV7-9 with TRBJ1-6; TRBD1 is a possible D gene (6 bases). Trimming removed 6 bases at V and 7 bases at J, with 19 bases between. Germline CDR1 SEHNR, CDR2 FQNEAQ (reference sequence). The CDR3 contains 16 residues. The CDR3 DNA reads as TGTGCCAGCAGTCCGCTTCAGCAGGGGACCAATTCACCCCTCCACTTT. This translates into CASSPLQQGTNSPLHF. Complete variable domain (other parts from reference TRBV7-9 and TRBJ1-6): DTGVSQNPRHKITKRGQNVTFRCDPISEHNRLYWYRQTLGQGPEFLTYFQNEAQLEKSRLLSDRFSAERPKGSFSTLEIQRTEQGDSAMYLCASSPLQQGTNSPLHFGNGTRLTVT.

The chain has TRBV6-5 and TRBJ1-2, with 8 positions matching TRBD1. CDR3 length equals 14 residues. Germline loops: CDR1 MNHEY, CDR2 SVGAGI. With 10 bases clipped from V and 4 bases from J, the junction kept 11 bases outside the gene matches. The chain's CDR3 is CATRTGMSLYGYTF. Here the CDR3 DNA reads TGTGCCACCCGGACAGGGATGAGTCTCTATGGCTACACCTTC.

This chain joins TRBV19 and TRBJ2-3; 9 bases are shared with TRBD2. The CDR3 runs to 18 residues. J gave up 4 bases and V 2 bases, and 13 bases lay outside the gene matches. Germline V gene data show CDR1 as LNHDA and CDR2 as SQIVND (reference sequence). The CDR3 DNA is TGTGCCAGTAGTATATCGGCCTCTAGCGGGATAACCTCAGATACGCAGTATTTT. Translating gives CASSISASSGITSDTQYF.

The chain couples TRBV19 to TRBJ1-5; D call uncertain. Trimming cost V 3 bases and J 4 bases, with 7 bases left between them. CDR1 is LNHDA and CDR2 is SQIVND in the germline V gene (reference sequence). This CDR3 is built from 13 residues. CDR3 bases: TGTGCCAGTAGTATGTCGAGGAATCAGCCCCAGCATTTT. Amino acid sequence: CASSMSRNQPQHF.

The sample holds one count of this clone. V gene TRBV30 combines with J gene TRBJ2-2, with TRBD1 identical over 9 bases. Unmatched junction bases numbered 10, after V lost 2 bases and J lost 6 bases. The CDR3 is 16 residues long. Per germline, CDR1 GTSNPN and CDR2 SVGIG (reference sequence). DNA of the CDR3: TGTGCCTGGAGTCGAACTGTACAGGGGGCCCCCGGGGAGCTGTTTTTT. Its translation is CAWSRTVQGAPGELFF.

The genes are TRBV28 and TRBJ2-7, with a possible D match to TRBD2 (5 bases). The V and J ends lost 2 bases and 3 bases respectively, with 11 bases between them. This CDR3 has 14 residues. Germline CDR1 MDHEN, CDR2 SYDVKM. CDR3 amino acids: CASSLISGYYEQYF. DNA for the CDR3: TGTGCCAGCAGTTTAATCAGCGGTTACTACGAGCAGTACTTC.

The genes are TRBV9 and TRBJ2-2; no clear D gene. This CDR3 has 13 residues. V lost 0 bases and J lost 8, with 8 bases in between. Germline CDR1 SGDLS, CDR2 YYNGEE. The CDR3 loop reads CASSVEVAGELFF. CDR3 coding DNA: TGTGCCAGCAGCGTAGAAGTAGCTGGGGAGCTGTTTTTT.

The CDR3 protein is CASSLYGTSGSSGANVLTF. DNA of the CDR3: TGTGCCAGCAGCTTGTACGGGACTAGCGGCAGCTCTGGGGCCAACGTCCTGACTTTC. The chain joins TRBV5-4 to TRBJ2-6, with 11 positions matching TRBD2. CDR1 and CDR2 from the germline V gene are SGHNT and YYREEE (reference sequence). The CDR3 totals 19 residues. With 1 base clipped from V and 0 bases from J, the junction kept 6 bases outside the gene matches.

V is TRBV19 and J is TRBJ2-3; 9 nucleotides match TRBD2. V lost 5 bases, J lost 5 bases, and 11 bases stayed unmatched. Germline lookup yields CDR1 LNHDA and CDR2 SQIVND (reference sequence). The CDR3 loop spans 16 amino acids. The CDR3 DNA follows: TGTGCCAGTAGTCCCCGGTTAGCGGGAGAGCAAGATACGCAGTATTTT. It translates to CASSPRLAGEQDTQYF. Based on the CDR3 plus reference TRBV19 and TRBJ2-3, the full variable domain is DGGITQSPKYLFRKEGQNVTLSCEQNLNHDAMYWYRQDPGQGLRLIYYSQIVNDFQKGDIAEGYSVSREKKESFPLTVTSAQKNPTAFYLCASSPRLAGEQDTQYFGPGTRLTVL.